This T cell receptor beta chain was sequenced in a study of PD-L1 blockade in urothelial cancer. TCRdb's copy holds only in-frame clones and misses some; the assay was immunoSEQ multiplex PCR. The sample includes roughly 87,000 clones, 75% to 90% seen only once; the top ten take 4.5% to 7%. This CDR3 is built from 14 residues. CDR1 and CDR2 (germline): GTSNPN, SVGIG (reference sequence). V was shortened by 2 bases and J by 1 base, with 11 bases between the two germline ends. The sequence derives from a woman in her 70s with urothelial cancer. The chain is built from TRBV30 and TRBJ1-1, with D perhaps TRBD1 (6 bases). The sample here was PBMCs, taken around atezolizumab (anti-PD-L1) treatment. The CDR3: CAWSLGQGNTEAFF. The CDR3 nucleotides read TGTGCCTGGAGTTTGGGACAAGGGAACACTGAAGCTTTCTTT.